The 29 T cell receptor beta chains presented below share a single source sample, sequenced in a study of cytomegalovirus exposure and HLA in healthy donors (dated by TCRdb to 2016 to 2017). The library was prepared using the immunoSEQ multiplex PCR assay. A mixture of 60 forward primers for TCR Vbeta segments and 13 reverse primers for TCR Jbeta segments was used in the multiplex PCR. TCRdb's version of the immuneACCESS table is confined to in-frame rearrangements and falls short of the full clone set. An unresolved V gene accounts for under half of the shortfall where checked; the remainder is of unknown origin. This sample holds tens of thousands of clones; around 77% were observed only once. The ten largest clones add up to 7% to 10% of the sample. The sample comprised PBMCs. The origin of the receptors is a woman between 25 and 40 years old in good health and CMV-seropositive.

This clone was detected a few times. This chain joins TRBV27 and TRBJ1-1; possible D gene TRBD1, 5 bases. The CDR3 is made up of 14 amino acids. V lost 6 bases to trimming and J lost 2 bases, with 13 bases between them. CDR1 is MNHEY, CDR2 SMNVEV, per germline (reference sequence). In DNA, the CDR3 is TGTGCCAGCAGGAGATTACAGGAAAACACTGAAGCTTTCTTT. It is translated as CASRRLQENTEAFF.

This rearrangement joins TRBV6-8 to TRBJ2-5, with D tentatively TRBD1 (5 bases). This CDR3 is 16 amino acids long. Germline V gene sequence: CDR1 MNHGY, CDR2 SAAAGT. Trimming left V 2 bases short and J 6 bases short, with 19 bases between. The CDR3 bases are TGTGCCAGCAGTTACCCACCCTTCCAGGGTGGGCAGACCCAGTACTTC. Its protein is CASSYPPFQGGQTQYF.

A remark on this clone: Compared with germline, one end of the junction differs, possibly owing to a read error. The DNA of the CDR3 is TGTGCCAACTCATCGGGACAGCTAAGCAATCAGCCCCAGCATTTT. Protein sequence: CANSSGQLSNQPQHF. The chain joins TRBV18 to TRBJ1-5; 7 bases are a match to TRBD1. CDR1 is KGHSH, CDR2 LQKENI, per germline. The CDR3 sequence is 15 residues long.

This sequence joins TRBV30 and TRBJ1-1; perhaps TRBD1 as D (5 bases). In germline, CDR1 is GTSNPN, CDR2 SVGIG (reference sequence). The CDR3 runs to 12 residues. V lost 3 bases and J 6 bases, leaving 11 bases between the germline ends. CDR3: CAWSPQGSEAFF. As DNA, the CDR3 is TGTGCCTGGAGCCCCCAGGGCTCTGAAGCTTTCTTT.

The chain links TRBV18 to TRBJ2-1; 10 bases line up with TRBD2. There are 16 residues in the CDR3. Unmatched junction bases numbered 6, after V lost 1 base and J lost 6 bases. Germline V gene sequence: CDR1 KGHSH, CDR2 LQKENI. The CDR3 region has the DNA TGTGCCAGCTCACCACAAGCGGGAGGGAAAATCAATGAGCAGTTCTTC. Translating it yields CASSPQAGGKINEQFF.

The chain carries TRBV29-1 and TRBJ1-1; D perhaps matches TRBD1 (5 bases). CDR3 size: 12 residues. The V gene's germline CDR1 is SQVTM and CDR2 ANQGSEA. V shed 5 bases and J shed 1 base, with 8 bases lying between them. In nucleotides, the CDR3 is TGCAGCGTTAGGCAGGGGAACACTGAAGCTTTCTTT. This codes for CSVRQGNTEAFF.

This clone is a singleton in its sample. The gene calls are TRBV9 and TRBJ2-7, with 14 bases identical to TRBD2. The CDR3 is 17 amino acids. The germline CDR1 and CDR2 sequences are SGDLS and YYNGEE. V lost 1 base to trimming and J lost 4 bases; unmatched junction nucleotides: 7. The CDR3 DNA follows: TGTGCCAGCAGCGTACGGACTAGCGGGAGGAGGGTTTACGAGCAGTACTTC. Translation: CASSVRTSGRRVYEQYF.

The rearrangement uses TRBV27 and TRBJ2-5; D remains ambiguous. The tail of the sequence fits TRBJ2-7 better, so the J call may be wrong. This CDR3 region has 13 residues. In germline, CDR1 is MNHEY, CDR2 SMNVEV (reference sequence). The CDR3 here is CASSFSPSYEQYF. In DNA form, the CDR3 reads TGTGCCAGCAGTTTTAGTCCCTCCTACGAGCAGTACTTC.

The chain uses TRBV7-2 and TRBJ1-4; perhaps TRBD1 as D (6 bases). CDR1 and CDR2 from the germline V gene are SGHTA and FQGNSA. The CDR3 extends over 15 amino acids. V was trimmed by 4 bases and J by 8 bases, leaving 17 bases between them. The CDR3 nucleotides read TGTGCCAGCAGCTCAAACGCAGGGGTTCGGGAAAAACTGTTTTTT. This gives the protein CASSSNAGVREKLFF.

The V call is TRBV19, the J call TRBJ2-7, with D tentatively TRBD2 (6 bases). The V gene lost 0 bases and the J gene lost 7 bases, with 19 bases spanning the gap. Germline V gene lookup returns CDR1 LNHDA and CDR2 SQIVND (reference sequence). This CDR3 is 16 amino acids long. CDR3 loop: CASSIERDLPWGEQYF. In DNA, the CDR3 is TGTGCCAGTAGTATAGAGCGGGACCTCCCCTGGGGAGAGCAGTACTTC.

The V call is TRBV19, the J call TRBJ1-5, with D hard to call. The CDR3 is 15 residues long. Trimming stripped 2 bases from V and 6 bases from J, with 14 bases between. Germline V lookup: CDR1 LNHDA, CDR2 SQIVND (reference sequence). The CDR3 DNA follows: TGTGCCAGTAGTATAACGATCGGGAAAAGTCAGCCCCAGCATTTT. Protein sequence: CASSITIGKSQPQHF.

The genes are TRBV5-1 and TRBJ1-2; TRBD1 might be the D (5 bases). The CDR3 runs 14 residues. From germline, CDR1 is SGHRS and CDR2 YFSETQ. The V end lost 7 bases, the J end lost 3 bases, and 16 bases lay between the germline ends. The CDR3 DNA reads TGCGCCAGCCCCCCCGCCGTACAGGACTATGGCTACACCTTC. This sequence encodes CASPPAVQDYGYTF.

This clone was found once. Mismatch with germline at one junction end may stem from a read error. This chain uses TRBV5-8 with TRBJ1-2; D perhaps matches TRBD1 (5 bases). Germline CDR1 is SGHTS and CDR2 is YDEGEE. The CDR3 runs 13 residues. CDR3 protein: CASSPMTALGYPF. The CDR3 DNA sequence: TGTGCCAGCAGCCCCATGACAGCCCTTGGCTACCCCTTC.

The V call is TRBV27, the J call TRBJ2-1, with a weak D call TRBD2 (7 bases). V was pared by 2 bases and J by 3 bases, with 29 bases between. The length of the CDR3 is 21 residues. The germline V gene has CDR1 MNHEY and CDR2 SMNVEV (reference sequence). CDR3 residues: CASSLRVSASAGVRGYNEQFF. In DNA, the CDR3 is TGTGCCAGCAGTTTACGGGTCTCAGCTAGCGCGGGGGTCAGGGGCTACAATGAGCAGTTCTTC.

The chain has TRBV2 and TRBJ2-1; 11 nucleotides agree with TRBD2. In germline, CDR1 is SNHLY, CDR2 FYNNEI. The CDR3 length is 16 residues. The ends lost 6 bases at V and 0 bases at J; junction bases unmatched: 4. DNA of the CDR3: TGTGCCAGCAGGACCCTAGCGGGGGGCTCCTACAATGAGCAGTTCTTC. Protein: CASRTLAGGSYNEQFF.

The V gene is TRBV9, the J gene TRBJ2-1; D gene uncertain. Germline values: CDR1 SGDLS, CDR2 YYNGEE. V was shortened by 3 bases and J by 0 bases, with 13 bases between the two germline ends. The CDR3 contains 16 residues. The CDR3 region is CASSARGGRSYNEQFF. CDR3 nucleotide sequence: TGTGCCAGCAGCGCAAGAGGCGGCCGCTCCTACAATGAGCAGTTCTTC.

This chain uses TRBV7-9 with TRBJ1-2, with D possibly TRBD1 on 6 matching bases. Trimming took off 5 bases at V and 2 bases at J, with 15 bases between the two ends. Per germline, CDR1 SEHNR and CDR2 FQNEAQ (reference sequence). The CDR3 covers 15 residues. As DNA, the CDR3 is TGTGCCAGCAGCCCAGGACAGAATTTGAACTATGGCTACACCTTC. Its protein is CASSPGQNLNYGYTF.

The gene calls are TRBV9 and TRBJ1-1; D is undetermined. The ends were cut back, 2 bases at V and 0 bases at J, with 14 bases in the middle. Germline CDR1 SGDLS, CDR2 YYNGEE. The CDR3 covers 16 residues. This chain's CDR3 is CASSVTPAGLNTEAFF. CDR3 sequence (DNA): TGTGCCAGCAGCGTCACCCCGGCGGGCTTGAACACTGAAGCTTTCTTT.

V gene TRBV11-2 combines with J gene TRBJ2-2, with 14 bases identical to TRBD2. V gave up 4 bases and J gave up 6 bases; unmatched junction bases: 10. The CDR3 contains 18 residues. CDR1 SGHAT and CDR2 FQNNGV come from the germline V gene. The CDR3 nucleotides read TGTGCCAGCAGCTCCGGACTAGCGGGAGGAAGGTGGGCCGGGGAGCTGTTTTTT. Translation gives CASSSGLAGGRWAGELFF. Complete variable domain (other parts from reference TRBV11-2 and TRBJ2-2): EAGVAQSPRYKIIEKRQSVAFWCNPISGHATLYWYQQILGQGPKLLIQFQNNGVVDDSQLPKDRFSAERLKGVDSTLKIQPAKLEDSAVYLCASSSGLAGGRWAGELFFGEGSRLTVL.

The CDR3 reads CASSGTAQETQYF. CDR3 in DNA: TGTGCCAGCAGTGGGACAGCCCAAGAGACCCAGTACTTC. This chain links TRBV28 with TRBJ2-5; 7 bases agree with TRBD1. Germline V gene sequence: CDR1 MDHEN, CDR2 SYDVKM. Trimming at V came to 5 bases and at J to 1 base, leaving 1 base not matched to a gene. This CDR3 is built from 13 residues.

The chain uses TRBV5-4 and TRBJ1-2; 8 positions match TRBD1. The J segment lost 7 bases and the V segment lost 0 bases, leaving 5 bases of the junction unmatched. Germline assignment: CDR1 SGHNT and CDR2 YYREEE (reference sequence). The CDR3 extends over 14 amino acids. The CDR3 nucleotides read TGTGCCAGCAGCTTGGGGCAGGGGGCTGGTGGCTACACCTTC. This sequence encodes CASSLGQGAGGYTF.

This sequence joins TRBV6-5 and TRBJ1-1; D remains unclear. Germline CDR1 and CDR2: MNHEY and SVGAGI. Trimming left V 0 bases short and J 4 bases short, with 12 bases between. There are 15 residues in the CDR3. This CDR3 is CASSYSVVEGTEAFF. The CDR3 region has the DNA TGTGCCAGCAGTTACTCCGTCGTGGAGGGCACTGAAGCTTTCTTT.

The chain has TRBV7-2 and TRBJ2-1; possibly TRBD1 for D (6 bases). CDR3 size: 15 residues. Trimming shortened V by 5 bases and J by 5 bases, and 16 bases separated the two germline ends. CDR1 is SGHTA, CDR2 FQGNSA, per germline. CDR3: CASSGMGTLNNEQFF. CDR3 in DNA: TGTGCCAGCAGCGGAATGGGGACACTTAACAATGAGCAGTTCTTC.

The CDR3, as DNA: TGTGCCAGCAGCCCCAGAGTTGGGACAGGGGGCGCGAGCTATGGCTACACCTTC. The encoded protein is CASSPRVGTGGASYGYTF. The rearrangement links TRBV5-6 to TRBJ1-2; 12 bases line up with TRBD1. V was pared by 4 bases and J by 4 bases, with 14 bases of the junction left unmatched. CDR3 length: 18 amino acids. In germline, CDR1 is SGHDT, CDR2 YYEEEE.

The V call is TRBV7-9, the J call TRBJ1-5; D is perhaps TRBD1 (6 bases). The CDR3 extends over 13 amino acids. The ends were cut back, 5 bases at V and 6 bases at J, with 11 bases in the middle. Germline lookup yields CDR1 SEHNR and CDR2 FQNEAQ (reference sequence). CDR3 loop: CASSPEGGQPQHF. The CDR3 nucleotides are TGTGCCAGCAGCCCGGAAGGGGGTCAGCCCCAGCATTTT. Variable domain in full (rest from reference TRBV7-9 and TRBJ1-5): DTGVSQNPRHKITKRGQNVTFRCDPISEHNRLYWYRQTLGQGPEFLTYFQNEAQLEKSRLLSDRFSAERPKGSFSTLEIQRTEQGDSAMYLCASSPEGGQPQHFGDGTRLSIL.

The chain recombines TRBV5-6 with TRBJ2-7, with TRBD1 matching over 10 bases. J lost 2 bases, V lost 4 bases, and 3 bases had no gene match. This CDR3 has 14 residues. Germline CDR1 is SGHDT and CDR2 is YYEEEE. The CDR3, as DNA: TGTGCCAGCAGCGGACAGGGGGGACCCTACGAGCAGTACTTC. The encoded protein is CASSGQGGPYEQYF.

V usage is TRBV5-4 and J usage is TRBJ2-5; 8 bases are a match to TRBD1. Judging by the DNA end, TRBJ2-7 fits better; the J call may be wrong. There are 15 residues in the CDR3. Germline values: CDR1 SGHNT, CDR2 YYREEE (reference sequence). CDR3 amino acids: CASSQGRDRSYEQYF. The CDR3 region has the DNA TGTGCCAGCAGCCAGGGCCGGGACAGGTCCTACGAGCAGTACTTC.

The chain is built from TRBV19 and TRBJ1-2; 9 bases agree with TRBD1. The J segment lost 3 bases and the V segment lost 5 bases, leaving 10 bases of the junction unmatched. The CDR3 totals 16 residues. Germline values: CDR1 LNHDA, CDR2 SQIVND (reference sequence). The CDR3 region has the DNA TGTGCCAGTAGTTCCTTAAGACAGGGGGGCGACTATGGCTACACCTTC. Amino acids: CASSSLRQGGDYGYTF.

This chain connects TRBV29-1 to TRBJ2-5; 11 bases map to TRBD1. The CDR3 has 16 residues. The trim removed 3 bases at V and 6 bases at J, leaving 12 bases unmatched. Germline CDR1 reads SQVTM; CDR2 reads ANQGSEA. This CDR3 is CSVELWYGQGAKTQYF. CDR3 coding DNA: TGCAGCGTTGAGTTGTGGTACGGACAGGGGGCAAAGACCCAGTACTTC.